This TCR beta chain originates from a study of control samples from healthy donors and cancer patients. The V and J ends lost 2 bases and 1 base respectively, with 9 bases between them. The germline gives CDR1 MDHEN, CDR2 SYDVKM. This CDR3 has 14 residues. Measured with immunoSEQ multiplex PCR; TCRdb has only the in-frame clones, and not every one. The sample yields some 150,000 clones, 90% to 95% seen once. The sequence was obtained from a woman in her thirties in good health. This chain uses TRBV28 with TRBJ2-7; D remains unclear. Input material: blood. The CDR3 sequence: CASSLLARSYEQYF. In nucleotides, the CDR3 is TGTGCCAGCAGTTTACTGGCGCGGTCCTACGAGCAGTACTTC.